These 2 T cell receptor beta chains originate from one sample sequenced in a study of tumor and adjacent non-tumor tissue in lung cancer. Three rounds of nested PCR, following a modified ARM-PCR protocol, produced the TCRbeta library. TCRdb analysed the multiplex PCR reads with MiXCR anew, one entry per CDR3 protein. The data show 84,000 or so distinct CDR3 sequences, roughly 62% seen once. This sample's RNA came from whole unsorted tissue. Material for sequencing was lung tumor tissue. The receptors shown here come from a man in his sixties or seventies with non-small cell lung cancer.

Turning to this clonotype: The junction departs from the called germline gene at one end, perhaps through a read error. DNA of the CDR3: TGTGTCAGCAGTTTTATCAGGAATGATGAAAAACTGTTTTTT. Protein sequence: CVSSFIRNDEKLFF. The chain recombines TRBV28 with TRBJ1-4; D not certain. Germline lookup yields CDR1 MDHEN and CDR2 SYDVKM. The CDR3 totals 14 residues.

In regard to this clonotype: This likely comes from a read error, as the CDR3 has no conserved phenylalanine or tryptophan at its end. V gene TRBV11-2 combines with J gene TRBJ2-7, with TRBD1 matching 9 bases. The CDR3 sequence is 16 residues long. The germline V gene encodes CDR1 SGHAT and CDR2 FQNNGV. V shed 2 bases, J shed 2 bases, and the junction held 7 bases outside the gene matches. The chain's CDR3 is CASSLTEGTGTYEQYL. As DNA, the CDR3 is TGTGCCAGCAGCTTAACAGAAGGGACAGGGACCTACGAGCAGTACCTC.